This T cell receptor (beta chain) was found in a study of identical twins. V was pared by 5 bases and J by 6 bases, with 6 bases of the junction left unmatched. CDR1 is MNHEY and CDR2 is SMNVEV in the germline V gene (reference sequence). This CDR3 has 13 residues. The table lists this clonotype with many counts. Unique molecular identifiers were in the cDNA, with template-switch universal primer binding. TCRdb reprocessed the 5' RACE reads with MiXCR, giving one entry per CDR3 protein. The sample has approximately 210,000 distinct CDR3 sequences, 5.5% to 7.5% seen once; the top ten hold just over 14%. The donor group consisted entirely of healthy Caucasians. In addition, the sample was reused for a study of T cells expressing NK-cell markers. Per that paper: One of the eight sequenced donors was seronegative, whereas the other seven were HCMV-seropositive.

The chain recombines TRBV27 with TRBJ2-7, with 8 bases aligning to TRBD1. The specimen sequenced was CD8+ T cells sorted from blood. The TCR comes from a woman between 18 and 29 years old in good health. The CDR3 DNA sequence: TGTGCCAGCAGTGACAGGGGAGTTTTCGAGCAGTACTTC. Amino acids: CASSDRGVFEQYF.